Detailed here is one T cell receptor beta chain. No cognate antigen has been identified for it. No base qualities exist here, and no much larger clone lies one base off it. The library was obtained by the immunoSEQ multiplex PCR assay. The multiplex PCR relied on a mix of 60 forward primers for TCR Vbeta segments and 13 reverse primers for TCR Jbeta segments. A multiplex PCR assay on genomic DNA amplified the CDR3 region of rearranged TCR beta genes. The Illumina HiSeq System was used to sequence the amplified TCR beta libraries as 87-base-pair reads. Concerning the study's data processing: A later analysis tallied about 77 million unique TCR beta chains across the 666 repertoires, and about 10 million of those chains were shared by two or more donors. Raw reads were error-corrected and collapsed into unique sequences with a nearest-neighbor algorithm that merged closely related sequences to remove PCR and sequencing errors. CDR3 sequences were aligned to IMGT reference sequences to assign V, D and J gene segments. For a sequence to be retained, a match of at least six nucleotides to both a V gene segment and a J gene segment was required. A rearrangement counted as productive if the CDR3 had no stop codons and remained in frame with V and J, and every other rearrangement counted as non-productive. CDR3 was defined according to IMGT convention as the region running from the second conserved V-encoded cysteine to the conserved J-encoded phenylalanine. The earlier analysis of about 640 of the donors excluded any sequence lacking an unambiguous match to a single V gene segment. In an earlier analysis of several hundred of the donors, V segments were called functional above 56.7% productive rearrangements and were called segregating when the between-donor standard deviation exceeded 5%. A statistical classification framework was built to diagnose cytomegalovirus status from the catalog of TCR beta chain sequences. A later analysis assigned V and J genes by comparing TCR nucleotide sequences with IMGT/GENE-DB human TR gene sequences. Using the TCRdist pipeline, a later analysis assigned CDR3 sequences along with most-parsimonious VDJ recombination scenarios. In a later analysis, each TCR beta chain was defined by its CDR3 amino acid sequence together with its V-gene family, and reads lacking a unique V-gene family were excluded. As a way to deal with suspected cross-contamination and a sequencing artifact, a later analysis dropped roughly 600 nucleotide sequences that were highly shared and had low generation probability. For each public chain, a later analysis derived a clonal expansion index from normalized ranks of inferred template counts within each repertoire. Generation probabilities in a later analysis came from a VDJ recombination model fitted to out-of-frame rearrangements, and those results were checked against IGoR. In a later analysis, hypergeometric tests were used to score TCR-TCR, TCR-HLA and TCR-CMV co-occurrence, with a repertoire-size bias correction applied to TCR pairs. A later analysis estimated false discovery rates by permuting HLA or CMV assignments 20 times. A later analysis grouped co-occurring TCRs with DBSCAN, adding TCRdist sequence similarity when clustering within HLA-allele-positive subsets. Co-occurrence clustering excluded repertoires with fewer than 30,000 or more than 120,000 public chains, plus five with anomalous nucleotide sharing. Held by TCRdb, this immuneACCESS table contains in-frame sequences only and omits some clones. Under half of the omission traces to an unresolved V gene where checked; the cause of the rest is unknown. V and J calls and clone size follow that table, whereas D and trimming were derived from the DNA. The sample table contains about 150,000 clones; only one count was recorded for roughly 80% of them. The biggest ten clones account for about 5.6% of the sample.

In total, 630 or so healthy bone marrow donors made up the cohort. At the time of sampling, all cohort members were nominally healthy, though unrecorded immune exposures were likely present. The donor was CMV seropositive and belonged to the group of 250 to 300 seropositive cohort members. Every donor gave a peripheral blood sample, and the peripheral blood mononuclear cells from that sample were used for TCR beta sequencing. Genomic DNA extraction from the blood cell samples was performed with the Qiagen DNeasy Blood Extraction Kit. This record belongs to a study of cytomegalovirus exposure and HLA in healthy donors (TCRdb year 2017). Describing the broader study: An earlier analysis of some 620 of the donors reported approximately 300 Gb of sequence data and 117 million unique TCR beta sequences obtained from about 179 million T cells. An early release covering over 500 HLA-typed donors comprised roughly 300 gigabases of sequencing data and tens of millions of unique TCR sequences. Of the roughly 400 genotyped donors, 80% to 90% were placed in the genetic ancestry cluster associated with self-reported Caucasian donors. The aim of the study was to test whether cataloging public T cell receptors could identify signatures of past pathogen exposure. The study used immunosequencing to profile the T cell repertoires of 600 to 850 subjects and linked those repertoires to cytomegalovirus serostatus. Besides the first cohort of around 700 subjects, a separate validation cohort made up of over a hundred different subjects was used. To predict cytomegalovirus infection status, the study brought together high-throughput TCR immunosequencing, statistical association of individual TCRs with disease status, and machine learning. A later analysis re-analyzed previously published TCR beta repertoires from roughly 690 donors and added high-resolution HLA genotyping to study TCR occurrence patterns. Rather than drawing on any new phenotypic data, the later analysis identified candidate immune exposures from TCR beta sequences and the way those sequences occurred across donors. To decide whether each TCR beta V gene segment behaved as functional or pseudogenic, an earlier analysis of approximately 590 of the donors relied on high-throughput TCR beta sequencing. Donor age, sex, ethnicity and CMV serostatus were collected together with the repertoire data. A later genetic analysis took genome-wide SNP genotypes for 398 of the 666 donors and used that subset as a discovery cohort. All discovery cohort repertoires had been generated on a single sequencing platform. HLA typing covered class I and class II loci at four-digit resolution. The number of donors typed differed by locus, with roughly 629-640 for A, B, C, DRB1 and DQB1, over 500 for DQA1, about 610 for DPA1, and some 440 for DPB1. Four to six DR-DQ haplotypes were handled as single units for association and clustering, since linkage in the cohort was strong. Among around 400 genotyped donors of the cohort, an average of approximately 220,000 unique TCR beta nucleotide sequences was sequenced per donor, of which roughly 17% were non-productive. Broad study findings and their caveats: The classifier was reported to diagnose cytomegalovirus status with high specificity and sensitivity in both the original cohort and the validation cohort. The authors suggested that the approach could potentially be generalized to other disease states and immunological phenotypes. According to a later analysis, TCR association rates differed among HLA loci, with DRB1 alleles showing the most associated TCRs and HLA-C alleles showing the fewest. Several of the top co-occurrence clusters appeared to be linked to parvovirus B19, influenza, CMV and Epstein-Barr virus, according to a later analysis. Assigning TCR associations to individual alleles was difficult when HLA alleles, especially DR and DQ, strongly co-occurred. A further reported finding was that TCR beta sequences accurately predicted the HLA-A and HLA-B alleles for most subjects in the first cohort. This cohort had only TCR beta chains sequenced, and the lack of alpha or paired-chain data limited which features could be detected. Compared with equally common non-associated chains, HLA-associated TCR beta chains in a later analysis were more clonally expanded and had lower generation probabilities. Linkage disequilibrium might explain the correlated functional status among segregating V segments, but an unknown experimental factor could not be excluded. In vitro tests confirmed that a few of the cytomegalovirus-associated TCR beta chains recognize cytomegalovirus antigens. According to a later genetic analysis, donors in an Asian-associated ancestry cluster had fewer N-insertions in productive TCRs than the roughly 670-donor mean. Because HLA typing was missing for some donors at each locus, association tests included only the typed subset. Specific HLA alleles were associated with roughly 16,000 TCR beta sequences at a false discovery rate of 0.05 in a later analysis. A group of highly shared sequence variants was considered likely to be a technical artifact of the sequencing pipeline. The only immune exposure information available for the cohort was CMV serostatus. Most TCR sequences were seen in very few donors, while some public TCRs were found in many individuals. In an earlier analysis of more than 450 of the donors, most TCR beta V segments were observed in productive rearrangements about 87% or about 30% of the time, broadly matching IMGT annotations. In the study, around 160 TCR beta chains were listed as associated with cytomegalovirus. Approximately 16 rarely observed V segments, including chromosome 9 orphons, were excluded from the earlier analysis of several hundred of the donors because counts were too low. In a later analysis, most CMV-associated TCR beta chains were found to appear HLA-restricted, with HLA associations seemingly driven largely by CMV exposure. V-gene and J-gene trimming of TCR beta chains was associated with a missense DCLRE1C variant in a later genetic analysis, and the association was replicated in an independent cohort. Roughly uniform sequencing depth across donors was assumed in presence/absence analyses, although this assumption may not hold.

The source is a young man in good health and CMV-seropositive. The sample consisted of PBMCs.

Here is the DNA: TGTGCCAGTAGTAAAGCTACAACTAATGAAAAACTGTTTTTT. Its protein product is CASSKATTNEKLFF. The V gene is TRBV19 and the J gene is TRBJ1-4; the D gene cannot be resolved reliably. Including cysteine and phenylalanine, the CDR3 has 14 amino acids. Only the CDR3 portion is preserved as DNA: 42 bases, with reading frame beginning at the first base. CDR1 and CDR2 are drawn from the germline V gene (reference sequence): LNHDA, SQIVND. Trimming removed 4 bases from V and 0 bases from J, leaving 6 bases between the germline ends.